The clone carrying this T cell receptor (beta chain) was seen only a few times. These data are taken from a study of response to subunit inactivated influenza vaccine. TCRdb ran MiXCR on the RT-PCR reads and lists one entry per CDR3 protein. In the table there are 500,000 to 550,000 distinct CDR3 sequences, less than 7.5% of which are singletons. Germline CDR1 is SGHTA and CDR2 is FQGNSA. The V gene lost 5 bases and the J gene lost 4 bases, with 11 bases spanning the gap. The CDR3 covers 14 residues. The sequencing used PBMCs from blood, collected less than 30 months after vaccination. The rearrangement links TRBV7-2 to TRBJ2-2, with D perhaps TRBD2 (5 bases). The sequence was obtained from a man between 50 and 69 years old who received an inactivated influenza vaccine. The CDR3 nucleotides are TGTGCCAGCAGCGTTGGAGGCTTCACCGGGGAGCTGTTTTTT. It is translated as CASSVGGFTGELFF.